The sequence of this T cell receptor (beta chain) was determined in a study of T cells in Graves' hyperthyroidism and ophthalmopathy. Germline V gene lookup returns CDR1 SGHVS and CDR2 FQNEAQ. This CDR3 region has 17 residues. After removal of 1 base from V and 6 bases from J, the junction contained 13 bases not matched to a gene. This clonotype was seen ten or more times. Amplified TCR beta CDR3 regions derived from RNA transcripts. First-round RT-PCR targeting the TCR CDR3 was performed with the HTBI primer set. TCRdb used MiXCR to reprocess the multiplex PCR reads, holding one entry per CDR3 protein. The sample consists of 700,000 or so distinct CDR3 sequences, approximately 14% of them appearing once.

The clonotype originates from a woman between 50 and 59 years old with Graves' ophthalmopathy. The sample consisted of blood. The chain combines TRBV7-8 with TRBJ1-2; the match to TRBD1 covers 8 bases. CDR3 sequence (DNA): TGTGCCAGCAGCTTAGATATCCAGGGGGCGCTTATAAATGGCTACACCTTC. Its protein product is CASSLDIQGALINGYTF.